Below are 18 T cell receptor beta chains sequenced from a single sample in a study of cytomegalovirus exposure and HLA in healthy donors. 13 Jbeta primers and 60 Vbeta primers were used for the PCR. Data came from immunoSEQ multiplex PCR; TCRdb stores just in-frame clones and leaves some out. The sample holds around 160,000 clones, about 64% seen once. Sequencing input: PBMCs. The origin of the receptors is a man aged 50-60 years in good health and CMV-seronegative.

The CDR3 is CASSLTQNTEAFF. The CDR3 nucleotides are TGTGCCAGCAGCTTAACACAGAACACTGAAGCTTTCTTT. V usage is TRBV6-5 and J usage is TRBJ1-1; D ambiguous. The V end lost 6 bases, the J end lost 1 base, and 9 bases lay between the germline ends. Per germline, CDR1 MNHEY and CDR2 SVGAGI. The CDR3 runs 13 residues.

A single count supports this clone. This rearrangement joins TRBV28 to TRBJ1-2, with D unresolved. This CDR3 region has 11 residues. From germline, CDR1 is MDHEN and CDR2 SYDVKM. Between the trimmed V and J ends, which lost 4 bases and 7 bases, there was a span of 7 bases. CDR3 bases: TGTGCCAGCAGTTCCTCCTTTGGCTACACCTTC. Amino acids: CASSSSFGYTF.

The chain's CDR3 is CASSLEADLADTQYF. CDR3 coding DNA: TGTGCCAGCAGCTTAGAGGCGGACTTGGCAGATACGCAGTATTTT. The rearrangement links TRBV11-2 to TRBJ2-3, with D possibly being TRBD2 (5 bases). The V and J ends lost 0 bases and 4 bases respectively, with 11 bases between them. This CDR3 spans 15 amino acids. Per germline, CDR1 SGHAT and CDR2 FQNNGV.

This clone was observed once. The J gene is TRBJ2-7, the V gene TRBV7-2, with 9 nucleotides matching TRBD2. Germline V lookup: CDR1 SGHTA, CDR2 FQGNSA. J was trimmed by 6 bases and V by 2 bases; bases with no gene match: 8. The CDR3 covers 15 residues. The CDR3 nucleotides read TGTGCCAGCAGCTTAATTGCTAGCGGGGCAGGCGAGCAGTACTTC. Translated: CASSLIASGAGEQYF.

The chain joins TRBV28 to TRBJ2-7; 7 bases line up with TRBD1. The V gene's germline CDR1 is MDHEN and CDR2 SYDVKM. With V trimmed by 6 bases and J by 1 base, 9 bases remained unmatched. The CDR3 is 15 amino acids. CDR3 nucleotides: TGTGCCAGCAGGATAGGGACAGCCGCATCCTACGAGCAGTACTTC. Encoded protein: CASRIGTAASYEQYF.

The chain links TRBV29-1 to TRBJ1-1; perhaps TRBD1 as D (6 bases). Trimming stripped 6 bases from V and 2 bases from J, with 16 bases between. Germline-derived CDR1 and CDR2 are SQVTM and ANQGSEA. The CDR3 has 14 residues. CDR3 coding DNA: TGCAGCGTAACGAGGGGGAACAGAAACACTGAAGCTTTCTTT. Its protein is CSVTRGNRNTEAFF.

CDR3 protein: CASSQEVRGSAGNTIYF. In DNA form, the CDR3 reads TGCGCCAGCAGCCAAGAGGTGCGAGGGTCGGCTGGAAACACCATATATTTT. The chain combines TRBV4-1 with TRBJ1-3; no definite D call. Germline V gives CDR1 MGHRA, CDR2 YSYEKL. This CDR3 spans 17 amino acids. V gave up 0 bases and J gave up 2 bases, with 14 bases separating them.

This chain connects TRBV7-9 to TRBJ1-1; D remains ambiguous. The CDR3 has 13 amino acids. V lost 5 bases, J lost 3 bases, and 10 bases lay in between. In germline, CDR1 is SEHNR, CDR2 FQNEAQ (reference sequence). CDR3 in amino acids: CASSPPGDTEAFF. For the CDR3, the DNA is TGTGCCAGCAGCCCCCCCGGGGACACTGAAGCTTTCTTT.

The chain carries TRBV4-1 and TRBJ2-5, with TRBD2 identical over 13 bases. This CDR3 comprises 16 residues. The V segment lost 0 bases and the J segment 7 bases; nucleotides outside the gene matches: 5. The germline gives CDR1 MGHRA, CDR2 YSYEKL. CDR3 nucleotides: TGCGCCAGCAGCCAAGACACTAGCGGGGGGGCCTCGACCCAGTACTTC. Translated, it gives CASSQDTSGGASTQYF.

The chain employs TRBV29-1 and TRBJ2-7; TRBD1 matches at 7 bases. The CDR3 has 12 amino acids. V gave up 7 bases and J gave up 2 bases; unmatched junction bases: 5. Germline V gene sequence: CDR1 SQVTM, CDR2 ANQGSEA. CDR3 loop: CSARQGTYEQYF. The CDR3 DNA is TGCAGCGCCCGACAGGGAACCTACGAGCAGTACTTC.

The rearrangement uses TRBV19 and TRBJ1-1; D is unclear. There are 14 residues in the CDR3. Germline values: CDR1 LNHDA, CDR2 SQIVND (reference sequence). V was trimmed by 4 bases and J by 4 bases, leaving 13 bases between them. CDR3 in DNA: TGTGCCAGTAGTAGGCGGAGCTTAGGCACTGAAGCTTTCTTT. Translated: CASSRRSLGTEAFF.

The chain uses TRBV28 and TRBJ1-1; D might be TRBD1 (5 bases). CDR3 size: 21 residues. The germline gives CDR1 MDHEN, CDR2 SYDVKM. Trimming removed 6 bases from V and 0 bases from J, with 32 bases in between. Here the CDR3 DNA reads TGTGCCAGCAGAGGTCCCAAGGCCGCGAGCCAGGGAGGGGCTATGAACACTGAAGCTTTCTTT. Translation gives CASRGPKAASQGGAMNTEAFF.

The chain links TRBV14 to TRBJ1-1, with D perhaps matching TRBD1 (6 bases). Trimming took 4 bases from V and 4 from J, leaving 13 bases between them. Looked up from germline, CDR1 is SGHDN and CDR2 is FVKESK. CDR3 length: 14 residues. The CDR3 sequence: CASSLIGGVTEAFF. The CDR3 DNA follows: TGTGCCAGCAGCCTTATAGGGGGGGTCACTGAAGCTTTCTTT. Filled out from reference TRBV14 and TRBJ1-1, the complete variable domain reads EAGVTQFPSHSVIEKGQTVTLRCDPISGHDNLYWYRRVMGKEIKFLLHFVKESKQDESGMPNNRFLAERTGGTYSTLKVQPAELEDSGVYFCASSLIGGVTEAFFGQGTRLTVV.

V gene TRBV5-1 combines with J gene TRBJ2-2; D gene uncertain. V lost 0 bases and J lost 1, with 4 bases in between. The V gene's germline CDR1 is SGHRS and CDR2 YFSETQ. The CDR3 totals 14 residues. The CDR3 DNA sequence: TGCGCCAGCAGCTTGGCGGGGAACACCGGGGAGCTGTTTTTT. Residues: CASSLAGNTGELFF.

The CDR3 DNA sequence: TGCAGCGTTCGGGACAGGGACACTGAAGCTTTCTTT. Amino acids: CSVRDRDTEAFF. J is TRBJ1-1 and V is TRBV29-1, with 9 bases matching TRBD1. J was trimmed by 3 bases and V by 5 bases; bases with no gene match: 1. Germline V gene sequence: CDR1 SQVTM, CDR2 ANQGSEA. This CDR3 has 12 residues.

This sequence joins TRBV28 and TRBJ2-3; perhaps TRBD2 as D (5 bases). CDR3 length: 14 amino acids. The ends were cut back, 3 bases at V and 6 bases at J, with 13 bases in the middle. From germline, CDR1 is MDHEN and CDR2 SYDVKM. This CDR3 reads CASSFRGLRDTQYF. The CDR3 nucleotides read TGTGCCAGCAGTTTTCGAGGGCTTCGGGATACGCAGTATTTT.

The chain combines TRBV6-1 with TRBJ2-5; D possibly corresponds to TRBD2 (7 bases). CDR3 length: 15 amino acids. V was pared by 0 bases and J by 4 bases, with 12 bases between. In germline, CDR1 is MNHNS, CDR2 SASEGT. CDR3 loop: CASSEAGGLGETQYF. The CDR3 DNA reads as TGTGCCAGCAGTGAAGCGGGGGGGCTAGGAGAGACCCAGTACTTC.

This clone was recorded a few times. V is TRBV27 and J is TRBJ2-3, with TRBD2 matching 12 bases. Losses at the gene ends were 6 bases for V and 3 bases for J; bases not matched to a gene: 10. The germline gives CDR1 MNHEY, CDR2 SMNVEV (reference sequence). The CDR3 has 17 amino acids. The CDR3 region has the DNA TGTGCCAGCAGCTACCAAGGACTAGCGGGGATTACAGATACGCAGTATTTT. Its translation: CASSYQGLAGITDTQYF.